These 27 T cell receptor beta chains came from one sample sequenced in a study of blood T cell repertoires in COVID-19 (dated by TCRdb to 2019 to 2021). The protocol used for the library was the immunoSEQ multiplex PCR assay. Drawn from immuneACCESS, this table holds only the in-frame rearrangements with V and J called that TCRdb kept. Clones are partly lost; checked studies trace under half to an unresolved V gene and leave the rest unexplained. The sample table lists roughly 320,000 clones, roughly 85% of them with a count of one. The ten top clones hold approximately 7.6% of the sample. Input material: peripheral blood. These receptors originate from a human donor in a cohort sampled during active COVID-19.

The chain combines TRBV29-1 with TRBJ1-2; D is undetermined. Germline V gives CDR1 SQVTM, CDR2 ANQGSEA. The ends were cut back, 0 bases at V and 8 bases at J, with 10 bases in the middle. The CDR3 has 12 amino acids. Here the CDR3 reads CSVEEEAGGYTF. The CDR3 DNA reads TGCAGCGTTGAAGAGGAAGCGGGGGGCTACACCTTC. The full variable domain, with the rest looked up from reference TRBV29-1 and TRBJ1-2, is SAVISQKPSRDICQRGTSLTIQCQVDSQVTMMFWYRQQPGQSLTLIATANQGSEATYESGFVIDKFPISRPNLTFSTLTVSNMSPEDSSIYLCSVEEEAGGYTFGSGTRLTVV.

The chain employs TRBV18 and TRBJ2-3; D is ambiguous. This CDR3 spans 15 amino acids. Trimming removed 3 bases at V and 4 bases at J, with 14 bases between. Looked up from germline, CDR1 is KGHSH and CDR2 is LQKENI. The CDR3 reads CASSPLRLAPDTQYF. The CDR3 coding sequence is TGTGCCAGCTCACCCCTTCGCCTGGCCCCAGATACGCAGTATTTT.

The chain employs TRBV11-2 and TRBJ2-5, with TRBD2 matching 14 bases. The trim removed 2 bases at V and 5 bases at J, leaving 13 bases unmatched. The CDR3 contains 19 residues. Germline V gene sequence: CDR1 SGHAT, CDR2 FQNNGV. The CDR3 is CASSLIRGLAGGQGETQYF. The CDR3 DNA follows: TGTGCCAGCAGCTTAATCCGTGGACTAGCGGGGGGCCAAGGGGAGACCCAGTACTTC. The entire variable domain, with the rest obtained from reference TRBV11-2 and TRBJ2-5, is as follows: EAGVAQSPRYKIIEKRQSVAFWCNPISGHATLYWYQQILGQGPKLLIQFQNNGVVDDSQLPKDRFSAERLKGVDSTLKIQPAKLEDSAVYLCASSLIRGLAGGQGETQYFGPGTRLLVL.

The gene calls are TRBV5-6 and TRBJ2-1, with 7 bases fitting TRBD2. This CDR3 contains 16 residues. The germline CDR1 and CDR2 sequences are SGHDT and YYEEEE. V shed 0 bases and J 5 bases; nucleotides not matched to a gene: 8. CDR3 residues: CASSLGPQRGNNEQFF. Written as DNA, the CDR3 is TGTGCCAGCAGCTTGGGCCCCCAGCGGGGAAACAATGAGCAGTTCTTC.

The rearrangement links TRBV15 to TRBJ2-7; 8 positions agree with TRBD2. Trimming removed 1 base from V and 7 bases from J; junction bases left unmatched: 6. Germline assignment: CDR1 LNHNV and CDR2 YYDKDF (reference sequence). This CDR3 comprises 14 residues. The DNA of the CDR3 is TGTGCCACCAGCAGAGTCGGGGGGGTGGGAGAGCAGTACTTC. Its protein is CATSRVGGVGEQYF.

The chain joins TRBV19 to TRBJ1-5; the D gene is possibly TRBD1 (5 bases). The CDR3 totals 16 residues. Germline V CDR1 and CDR2: LNHDA, SQIVND (reference sequence). V was shortened by 1 base and J by 2 bases, with 12 bases between the two germline ends. The DNA for the CDR3 is TGTGCCAGTAGTATAGCTCCAGACAGAGGCAATCAGCCCCAGCATTTT. This gives the protein CASSIAPDRGNQPQHF.

The chain carries TRBV3-1 (or the pseudogene TRBV3-2) and TRBJ2-7; D is perhaps TRBD1 (6 bases). Trimming removed 0 bases at V and 1 base at J, with 13 bases between. CDR3 length equals 16 residues. Germline CDR1 LGHDT, CDR2 YNNKEL (reference sequence). The CDR3 is CASSQDWQGQSYEQYF. The CDR3 region has the DNA TGTGCCAGCAGCCAAGATTGGCAGGGGCAGTCCTACGAGCAGTACTTC.

The genes are TRBV29-1 and TRBJ2-4, with a weak D call TRBD1 (5 bases). Trimming took 0 bases from V and 0 from J, leaving 9 bases between them. The CDR3 is 15 amino acids. The germline V gene has CDR1 SQVTM and CDR2 ANQGSEA. The CDR3 protein is CSVEDRTLAKNIQYF. Here the CDR3 DNA reads TGCAGCGTTGAAGATCGGACACTAGCCAAAAACATTCAGTACTTC.

The chain uses TRBV5-5 and TRBJ2-1, with D maybe TRBD1 (5 bases). In germline, CDR1 is SGHKS, CDR2 YYEKEE (reference sequence). The CDR3 loop spans 16 amino acids. The V end lost 4 bases, the J end lost 0 bases, and 14 bases lay between the germline ends. CDR3 loop: CASSLDRRSSYNEQFF. CDR3 sequence (DNA): TGTGCCAGCAGCCTAGACAGAAGGAGCTCCTACAATGAGCAGTTCTTC.

Here the CDR3 DNA reads TGTGCCAGTAGTATAGCTAACGGGGGACAGCCCCAGCATTTT. This codes for CASSIANGGQPQHF. The rearrangement joins TRBV19 to TRBJ1-5; D might be TRBD1 (5 bases). The CDR3 is made up of 14 amino acids. The V and J ends lost 1 base and 7 bases respectively, with 11 bases between them. Per germline, CDR1 LNHDA and CDR2 SQIVND (reference sequence).

This chain links TRBV6-2 or TRBV6-3 with TRBJ2-7, with D possibly TRBD2 on 6 matching bases. Germline-derived CDR1 and CDR2 are MNHEY and SVGEGT. The CDR3 has 13 amino acids. Trimming pared 2 bases from V and 3 bases from J, leaving 8 bases between. CDR3 in amino acids: CASSYTGVYEQYF. The CDR3 DNA follows: TGTGCCAGCAGTTACACGGGGGTCTACGAGCAGTACTTC.

This clone appeared once. This chain uses TRBV5-1 with TRBJ1-1; TRBD1 aligns across 9 bases. J gave up 11 bases and V 3 bases, and 5 bases lay outside the gene matches. The length of the CDR3 is 12 residues. In germline, CDR1 is SGHRS, CDR2 YFSETQ. The CDR3 protein is CASSWGQGEAFF. As DNA, the CDR3 is TGCGCCAGCAGCTGGGGACAGGGAGAGGCTTTCTTT.

The chain joins TRBV19 to TRBJ2-2; the D gene is possibly TRBD1 (5 bases). This CDR3 has 16 residues. Germline CDR1 is LNHDA and CDR2 is SQIVND (reference sequence). V was pared by 2 bases and J by 2 bases, with 12 bases between. DNA for the CDR3: TGTGCCAGTAGTATATTTACAGGTCCCAACACCGGGGAGCTGTTTTTT. It yields the protein CASSIFTGPNTGELFF.

The rearrangement joins TRBV11-2 to TRBJ1-2; 9 bases are shared with TRBD1. CDR1 and CDR2 from the germline V gene are SGHAT and FQNNGV. Trimming removed 5 bases from V and 8 bases from J; junction bases left unmatched: 3. This CDR3 comprises 12 residues. CDR3 in DNA: TGTGCCAGCAGCAGGACAGGGGACGGCTACACCTTC. Translation: CASSRTGDGYTF.

The chain joins TRBV9 to TRBJ2-3; D possibly corresponds to TRBD2 (6 bases). In germline, CDR1 is SGDLS, CDR2 YYNGEE. V was shortened by 6 bases and J by 0 bases, with 17 bases between the two germline ends. The CDR3 extends over 16 amino acids. The CDR3 DNA is TGTGCCAGCAACCCGAGAGGAGCGGGTAGCACAGATACGCAGTATTTT. Translated, it gives CASNPRGAGSTDTQYF.

The rearrangement joins TRBV19 to TRBJ2-2; D possibly corresponds to TRBD2 (7 bases). The germline gives CDR1 LNHDA, CDR2 SQIVND (reference sequence). The CDR3 has 15 residues. Trimming left V 4 bases short and J 4 bases short, with 13 bases between. CDR3 amino acids: CASSSLGGPTGELFF. For the CDR3, the DNA is TGTGCCAGTAGTAGTCTGGGGGGGCCCACCGGGGAGCTGTTTTTT.

The chain has TRBV6-1 and TRBJ2-2, with 9 positions matching TRBD1. V lost 2 bases and J lost 4; bases outside the gene matches: 5. Germline CDR1 and CDR2: MNHNS and SASEGT. This CDR3 is 16 amino acids long. CDR3 sequence: CASSELQGAVTGELFF. CDR3 bases: TGTGCCAGCAGTGAACTACAGGGGGCGGTCACCGGGGAGCTGTTTTTT.

The rearrangement uses TRBV21-1 and TRBJ1-4; the DNA was not used to check the table's D call, TRBD1. TRBV21-1 is noted as a pseudogene. The CDR3 is 14 amino acids. In DNA, the CDR3 is TGTGCCAGCAACGGGACAGGGGGAAGGGAAAAACTGTTTTTT. It specifies CASNGTGGREKLFF.

J is TRBJ2-2 and V is TRBV4-1; TRBD2 matches at 8 bases. J lost 7 bases, V lost 1 base, and 8 bases had no gene match. The CDR3 extends over 16 amino acids. From germline, CDR1 is MGHRA and CDR2 YSYEKL. The CDR3 here is CASSQGVTGGGGELFF. The CDR3, as DNA: TGCGCCAGCAGCCAAGGTGTAACGGGGGGGGGCGGGGAGCTGTTTTTT.

This clone has a single count. The chain links TRBV10-1 to TRBJ2-2, with a weak D call TRBD2 (6 bases). CDR1 and CDR2 from the germline V gene are WNHNN and SYGVQD (reference sequence). Trimming pared 7 bases from V and 5 bases from J, leaving 11 bases between. The CDR3 covers 13 residues. CDR3 amino acids: CASIAVETGELFF. The CDR3 DNA is TGCGCCAGCATAGCGGTTGAAACCGGGGAGCTGTTTTTT.

The V call is TRBV7-3, the J call TRBJ2-5; 12 bases agree with TRBD1. There are 16 residues in the CDR3. Germline trimming cut 5 bases from V and 4 bases from J; bases unmatched to any gene: 8. The germline gives CDR1 SGHTA, CDR2 FQGTGA. The CDR3 sequence: CASSAGDRGRGETQYF. The CDR3 region has the DNA TGTGCCAGCAGCGCGGGGGACAGGGGGCGCGGAGAGACCCAGTACTTC. Full variable domain (missing parts from reference TRBV7-3 and TRBJ2-5): GAGVSQTPSNKVTEKGKYVELRCDPISGHTALYWYRQSLGQGPEFLIYFQGTGAADDSGLPNDRFFAVRPEGSVSTLKIQRTERGDSAVYLCASSAGDRGRGETQYFGPGTRLLVL.

The V and J genes are TRBV11-2 and TRBJ2-7; 8 bases align to TRBD1. V was pared by 5 bases and J by 1 base, with 7 bases of the junction left unmatched. Germline V lookup: CDR1 SGHAT, CDR2 FQNNGV. This CDR3 spans 15 amino acids. The CDR3 loop is CASSTRTGRSYEQYF. CDR3 in DNA: TGTGCCAGCAGCACCAGGACAGGGAGGTCCTACGAGCAGTACTTC. Using reference TRBV11-2 and TRBJ2-7 for the parts outside the CDR3, the full variable domain is EAGVAQSPRYKIIEKRQSVAFWCNPISGHATLYWYQQILGQGPKLLIQFQNNGVVDDSQLPKDRFSAERLKGVDSTLKIQPAKLEDSAVYLCASSTRTGRSYEQYFGPGTRLTVT.

The genes are TRBV7-3 and TRBJ2-1; weak D call: TRBD1 (6 bases). The V gene's germline CDR1 is SGHTA and CDR2 FQGTGA. The germline V and J ends were trimmed by 6 bases and 7 bases, with 7 bases remaining between them. This CDR3 is 11 amino acids long. Here the CDR3 reads CASSTGNEQFF. The CDR3 DNA is TGTGCCAGCAGTACAGGGAATGAGCAGTTCTTC.

V usage is TRBV5-8 and J usage is TRBJ1-1; possibly TRBD1 for D (6 bases). Trimming left V 0 bases short and J 10 bases short, with 13 bases between. Germline V gene sequence: CDR1 SGHTS, CDR2 YDEGEE. The CDR3 extends over 13 amino acids. The CDR3, as DNA: TGTGCCAGCAGCTTGGTTGGGGGCTTCGGAGCTTTCTTT. This encodes CASSLVGGFGAFF.

J is TRBJ2-7 and V is TRBV4-1; TRBD1 is a possible D gene (5 bases). This CDR3 is 13 amino acids long. V gave up 1 base and J gave up 8 bases, with 12 bases separating them. CDR1 and CDR2 (germline): MGHRA, YSYEKL. CDR3 in DNA: TGCGCCAGCAGCCAAGGCAGGGAAACGCAGCAGTACTTC. This translates into CASSQGRETQQYF.

This chain connects TRBV12-3 or TRBV12-4 to TRBJ2-7; possibly TRBD1 for D (5 bases). This CDR3 comprises 12 residues. V lost 3 bases to trimming and J lost 7 bases, with 10 bases between them. In DNA, the CDR3 is TGTGCCAGCAGTTTCCAGGGATGGGAGCAGTACTTC. Its translation is CASSFQGWEQYF.

The table lists this clone with a few counts. The CDR3 DNA reads as TGTGCCAGCAGTCCGCTAGCGGAAACGCAGTATTTT. It specifies CASSPLAETQYF. J is TRBJ2-3 and V is TRBV12-3 or TRBV12-4; the match to TRBD2 covers 7 bases. This CDR3 comprises 12 residues. Losses at the gene ends were 5 bases for V and 9 bases for J; bases not matched to a gene: 5.